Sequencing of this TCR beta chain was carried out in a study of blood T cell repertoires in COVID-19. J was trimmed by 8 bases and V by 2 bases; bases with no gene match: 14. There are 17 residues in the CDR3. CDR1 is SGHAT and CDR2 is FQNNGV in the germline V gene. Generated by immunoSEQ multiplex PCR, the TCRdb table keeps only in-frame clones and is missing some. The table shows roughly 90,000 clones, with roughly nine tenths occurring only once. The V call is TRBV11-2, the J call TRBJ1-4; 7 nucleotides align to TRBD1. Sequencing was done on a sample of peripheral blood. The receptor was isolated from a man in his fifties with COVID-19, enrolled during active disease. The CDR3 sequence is CASSLRTGSELGEKLFF. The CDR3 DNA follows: TGTGCCAGCAGCTTAAGGACAGGTTCGGAACTCGGAGAAAAACTGTTTTTT.